This TCR beta chain was recorded in a study of blood T cell repertoires in COVID-19. Across the study: Material from acute and convalescent COVID-19 was sourced from the United States, Italy and Spain. PBMCs, B-cell-depleted T cells, or T cells were the source of the cDNA or gDNA that made up the material.

Germline lookup yields CDR1 LNHDA and CDR2 SQIVND (reference sequence). The trim removed 1 base at V and 2 bases at J, leaving 9 bases unmatched. This CDR3 is built from 17 residues. Produced via immunoSEQ multiplex PCR; TCRdb's table is partial and in-frame only. The sample records 14,000 or so clones, approximately 84% being singletons. This clone occurred once. The source of this sequence is a human donor in a cohort sampled during active COVID-19. The chain recombines TRBV19 with TRBJ2-7, with TRBD2 matching 9 bases. The sequencing sample was made of peripheral blood. CDR3 loop: CASSIAASGTIPYEQYF. The CDR3 DNA follows: TGTGCCAGTAGTATAGCGGCTAGCGGGACGATACCCTACGAGCAGTACTTC.